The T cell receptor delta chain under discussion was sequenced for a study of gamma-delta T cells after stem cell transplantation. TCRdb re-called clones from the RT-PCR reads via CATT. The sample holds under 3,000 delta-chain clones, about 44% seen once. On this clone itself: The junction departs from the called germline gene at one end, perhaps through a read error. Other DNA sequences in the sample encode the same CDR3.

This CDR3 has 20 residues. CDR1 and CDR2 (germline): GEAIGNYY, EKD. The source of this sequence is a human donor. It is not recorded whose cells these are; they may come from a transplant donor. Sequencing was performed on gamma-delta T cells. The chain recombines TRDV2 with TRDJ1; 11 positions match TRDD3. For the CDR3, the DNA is TGTGCCTGTGACACCCTTTGGCTGGGGGATACTACCCGATACACCGATAAGCTCATCTTT. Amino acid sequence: CACDTLWLGDTTRYTDKLIF.